The clone carrying this T cell receptor beta chain was observed many times. The antigen remains undetermined. The time point denotes: sample taken at primary tumor resection. The data belong to a study of spatial heterogeneity in lung cancer. V was clipped by 1 base and J by 8 bases, with 5 bases between them. Per the germline V gene, CDR1 is SEHNR and CDR2 is FQNEAQ (reference sequence). The CDR3 has 12 amino acids. TCRdb used MiXCR to reprocess the 5' RACE reads, holding one entry per CDR3 protein. The sample has 7,500 to 10,000 distinct CDR3 sequences, 4% to 6% seen once. Whole-study results and caveats: The number of expanded tumor alpha and beta chains correlated with mutation number.

This receptor was obtained from a female donor with early-stage non-small cell lung cancer. This chain joins TRBV7-9 and TRBJ2-2; D not certain. The sample here was lung tumor tissue, taken at surgery. Written as DNA, the CDR3 is TGTGCCAGCAGCTTAGAGCTTGGGGAGCTGTTTTTT. Protein: CASSLELGELFF.